The clone carrying this T cell receptor beta chain was recorded only once. Its antigen remains unidentified. The repertoire was sequenced with immunoSEQ multiplex PCR; TCRdb's copy has only in-frame clones and lacks some. The sample shows 30,000 to 45,000 clones, just over 85% of them seen only once. The sample originates from a study of PD-1 blockade in classical Hodgkin lymphoma. Study observations and caveats: Patients with a complete response exhibited baseline diversity comparable to newly diagnosed patients. With CD4+ cells, TCR diversity rose significantly by C4D1, but not with CD8+ cells. It was reported that newly diagnosed patients had less baseline TCR diversity than healthy donors.

Relapse after autologous stem cell transplantation occurred in every patient, and brentuximab vedotin exposure varied. Responses achieved at best were complete response, partial response or progressive disease. The length of the CDR3 is 15 residues. In germline, CDR1 is MRHNA, CDR2 SNTAGT. The V end was cut by 5 bases, the J end by 0 bases, with 11 bases between. This sample comprised peripheral blood mononuclear cells (PBMCs), obtained before the second cycle of nivolumab. The clonotype comes from a human donor with classical Hodgkin lymphoma. V and J are TRBV6-4 and TRBJ2-1; D is possibly TRBD2 (5 bases). This CDR3 is CASSKAVGSYNEQFF. DNA for the CDR3: TGTGCCAGCAGTAAAGCGGTCGGCTCCTACAATGAGCAGTTCTTC.